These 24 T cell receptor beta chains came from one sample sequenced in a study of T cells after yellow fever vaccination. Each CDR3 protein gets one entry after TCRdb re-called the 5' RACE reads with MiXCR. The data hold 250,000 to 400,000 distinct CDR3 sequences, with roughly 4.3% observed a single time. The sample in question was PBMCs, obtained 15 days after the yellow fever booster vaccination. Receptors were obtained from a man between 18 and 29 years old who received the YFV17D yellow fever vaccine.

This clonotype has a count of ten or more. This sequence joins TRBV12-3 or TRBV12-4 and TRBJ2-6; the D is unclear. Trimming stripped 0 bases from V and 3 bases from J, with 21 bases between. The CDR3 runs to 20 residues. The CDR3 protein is CASSLAPDPLDLGGANVLTF. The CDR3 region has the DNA TGTGCCAGCAGTTTAGCGCCCGATCCCTTGGATTTGGGTGGGGCCAACGTCCTGACTTTC.

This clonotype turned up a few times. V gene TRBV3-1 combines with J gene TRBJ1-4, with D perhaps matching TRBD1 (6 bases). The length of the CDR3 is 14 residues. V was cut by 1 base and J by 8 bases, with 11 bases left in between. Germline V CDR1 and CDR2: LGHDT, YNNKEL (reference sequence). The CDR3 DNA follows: TGTGCCAGCAGCCAAGGGGACACAATGGAAAAACTGTTTTTT. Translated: CASSQGDTMEKLFF.

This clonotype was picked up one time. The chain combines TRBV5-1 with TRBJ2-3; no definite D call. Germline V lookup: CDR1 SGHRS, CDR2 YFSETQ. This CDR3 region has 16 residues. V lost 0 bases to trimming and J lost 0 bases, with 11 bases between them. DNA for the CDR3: TGCGCCAGCAGCTTGGCTCTTAGTTCCAGCACAGATACGCAGTATTTT. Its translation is CASSLALSSSTDTQYF. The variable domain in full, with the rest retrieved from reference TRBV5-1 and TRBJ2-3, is KAGVTQTPRYLIKTRGQQVTLSCSPISGHRSVSWYQQTPGQGLQFLFEYFSETQRNKGNFPGRFSGRQFSNSRSEMNVSTLELGDSALYLCASSLALSSSTDTQYFGPGTRLTVL.

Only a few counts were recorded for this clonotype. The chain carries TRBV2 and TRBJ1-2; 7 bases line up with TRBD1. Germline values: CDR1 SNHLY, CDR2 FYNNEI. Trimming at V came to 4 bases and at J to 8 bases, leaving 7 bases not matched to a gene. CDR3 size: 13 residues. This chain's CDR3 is CASSGHRGDGYTF. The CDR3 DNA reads TGTGCCAGCAGTGGCCACAGGGGCGACGGCTACACCTTC.

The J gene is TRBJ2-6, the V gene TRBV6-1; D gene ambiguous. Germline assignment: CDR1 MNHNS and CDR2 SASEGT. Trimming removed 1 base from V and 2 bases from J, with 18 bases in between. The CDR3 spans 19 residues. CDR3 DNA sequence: TGTGCCAGCAGTGAAGTTCCGGCAGAAGCACATGCTGGGGCCAACGTCCTGACTTTC. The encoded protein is CASSEVPAEAHAGANVLTF.

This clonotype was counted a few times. CDR3 DNA: TGCGCCAGCAGCTTGACAGGGGGCATCTCTGGGGCCAACGTCCTGACTTTC. Translating gives CASSLTGGISGANVLTF. V usage is TRBV5-1 and J usage is TRBJ2-6, with 9 bases lining up with TRBD1. The CDR3 runs 17 residues. Germline V gene lookup returns CDR1 SGHRS and CDR2 YFSETQ. V lost 1 base, J lost 0 bases, and 2 bases stayed unmatched.

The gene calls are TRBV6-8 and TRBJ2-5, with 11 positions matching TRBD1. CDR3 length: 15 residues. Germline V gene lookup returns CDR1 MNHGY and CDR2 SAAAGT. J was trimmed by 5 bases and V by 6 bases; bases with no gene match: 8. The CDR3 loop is CASSRPDRGLETQYF. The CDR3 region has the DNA TGTGCCAGCAGCCGGCCGGACAGGGGGCTGGAGACCCAGTACTTC.

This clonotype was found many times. The CDR3 spells CASSLVAGGLTDTQYF. CDR3 DNA sequence: TGCGCCAGCAGCTTGGTAGCGGGGGGCCTAACAGATACGCAGTATTTT. The rearrangement links TRBV5-1 to TRBJ2-3, with 10 bases matching TRBD2. Trimming took 0 bases from V and 3 from J; bases not matched to a gene: 4. This CDR3 is built from 16 residues. In germline, CDR1 is SGHRS, CDR2 YFSETQ.

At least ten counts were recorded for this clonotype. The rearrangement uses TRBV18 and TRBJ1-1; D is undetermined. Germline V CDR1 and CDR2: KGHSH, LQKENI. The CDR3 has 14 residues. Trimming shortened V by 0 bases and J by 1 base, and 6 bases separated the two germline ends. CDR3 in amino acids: CASSPPSRNTEAFF. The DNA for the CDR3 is TGTGCCAGCTCACCACCTTCCAGGAACACTGAAGCTTTCTTT.

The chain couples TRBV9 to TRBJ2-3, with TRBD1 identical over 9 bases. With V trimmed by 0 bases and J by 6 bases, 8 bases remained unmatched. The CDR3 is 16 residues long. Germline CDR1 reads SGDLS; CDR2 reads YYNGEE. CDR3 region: CASSVATGGAMDTQYF. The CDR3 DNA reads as TGTGCCAGCAGCGTAGCGACAGGGGGGGCAATGGATACGCAGTATTTT.

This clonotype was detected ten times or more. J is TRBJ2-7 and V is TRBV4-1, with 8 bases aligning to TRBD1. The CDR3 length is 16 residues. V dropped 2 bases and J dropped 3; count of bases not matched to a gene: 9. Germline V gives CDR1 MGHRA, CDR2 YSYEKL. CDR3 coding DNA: TGCGCCAGCAGCCAAACCAGGACAGGACAGGGCTACGAGCAGTACTTC. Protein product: CASSQTRTGQGYEQYF.

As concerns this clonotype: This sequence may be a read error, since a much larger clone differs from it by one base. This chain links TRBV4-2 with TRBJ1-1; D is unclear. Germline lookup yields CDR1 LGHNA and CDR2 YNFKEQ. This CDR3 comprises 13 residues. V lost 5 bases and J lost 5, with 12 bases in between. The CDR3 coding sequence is TGTGCCAGCAGCGATACACGGGAAACTGAAGCTTTCTTT. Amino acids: CASSDTRETEAFF.

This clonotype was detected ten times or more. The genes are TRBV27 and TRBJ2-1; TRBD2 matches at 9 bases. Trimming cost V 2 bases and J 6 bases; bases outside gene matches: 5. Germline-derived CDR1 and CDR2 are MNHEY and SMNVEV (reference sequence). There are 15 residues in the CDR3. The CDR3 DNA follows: TGTGCCAGCAGTTTAGGCGGGGGGGCAGGCAATGAGCAGTTCTTC. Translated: CASSLGGGAGNEQFF.

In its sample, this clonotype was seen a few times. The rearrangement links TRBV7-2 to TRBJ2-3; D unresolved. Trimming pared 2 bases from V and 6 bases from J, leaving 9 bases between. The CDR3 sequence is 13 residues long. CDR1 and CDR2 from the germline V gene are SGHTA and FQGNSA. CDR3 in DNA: TGTGCCAGCAGCTTAATGATGAGTGATACGCAGTATTTT. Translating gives CASSLMMSDTQYF.

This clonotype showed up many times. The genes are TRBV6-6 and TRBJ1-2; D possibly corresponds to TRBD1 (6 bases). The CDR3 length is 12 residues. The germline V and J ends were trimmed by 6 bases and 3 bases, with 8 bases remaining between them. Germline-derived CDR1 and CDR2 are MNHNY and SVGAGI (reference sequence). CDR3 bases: TGTGCCAGCAGAAGACAGGACTATGGCTACACCTTC. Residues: CASRRQDYGYTF.

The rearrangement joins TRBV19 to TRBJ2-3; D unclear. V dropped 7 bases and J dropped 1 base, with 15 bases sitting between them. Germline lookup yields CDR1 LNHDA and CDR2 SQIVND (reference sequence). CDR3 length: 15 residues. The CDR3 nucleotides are TGTGCCAGTACCGATTCGGAGTGGCGCACAGATACGCAGTATTTT. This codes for CASTDSEWRTDTQYF.

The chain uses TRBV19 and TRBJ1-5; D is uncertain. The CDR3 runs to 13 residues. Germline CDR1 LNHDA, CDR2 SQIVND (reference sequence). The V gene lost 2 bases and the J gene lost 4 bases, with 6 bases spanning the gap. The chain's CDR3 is CASSIRANQPQHF. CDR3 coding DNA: TGTGCCAGTAGTATACGCGCGAATCAGCCCCAGCATTTT.

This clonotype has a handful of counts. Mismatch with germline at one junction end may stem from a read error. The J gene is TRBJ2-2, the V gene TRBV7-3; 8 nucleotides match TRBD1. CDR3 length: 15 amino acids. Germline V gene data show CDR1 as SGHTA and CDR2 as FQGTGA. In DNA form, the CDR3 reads TGTGCCAGCAGCCCAAGGACAGGGAACCCCGGGGAGCTGTTTTTT. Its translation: CASSPRTGNPGELFF.

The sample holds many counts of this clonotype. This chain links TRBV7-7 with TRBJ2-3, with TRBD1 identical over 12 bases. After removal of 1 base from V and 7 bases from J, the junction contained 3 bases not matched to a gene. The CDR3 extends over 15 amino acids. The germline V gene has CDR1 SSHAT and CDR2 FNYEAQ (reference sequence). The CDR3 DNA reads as TGTGCCAGCAGCTTAGAAGGGACAGGGGGCCATACGCAGTATTTT. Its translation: CASSLEGTGGHTQYF.

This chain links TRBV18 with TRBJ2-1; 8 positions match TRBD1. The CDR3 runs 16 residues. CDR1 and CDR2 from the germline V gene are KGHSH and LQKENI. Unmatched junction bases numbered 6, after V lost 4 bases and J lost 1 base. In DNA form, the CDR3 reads TGTGCCAGCTCACGGACAGGGCCCGGATCCTACAATGAGCAGTTCTTC. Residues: CASSRTGPGSYNEQFF.

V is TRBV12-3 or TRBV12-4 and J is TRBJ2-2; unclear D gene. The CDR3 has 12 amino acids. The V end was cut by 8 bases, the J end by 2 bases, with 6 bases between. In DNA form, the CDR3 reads TGTGCCAGCGGGTCAAACACCGGGGAGCTGTTTTTT. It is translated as CASGSNTGELFF.

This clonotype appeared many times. CDR3 sequence reads: CASSLTTAPPLHF. The DNA for the CDR3 is TGTGCCAGCAGCTTAACAACCGCCCCACCCCTCCACTTT. This chain links TRBV7-2 with TRBJ1-6; D unresolved. The germline gives CDR1 SGHTA, CDR2 FQGNSA. The CDR3 spans 13 residues. V was trimmed by 2 bases and J by 11 bases, leaving 10 bases between them.

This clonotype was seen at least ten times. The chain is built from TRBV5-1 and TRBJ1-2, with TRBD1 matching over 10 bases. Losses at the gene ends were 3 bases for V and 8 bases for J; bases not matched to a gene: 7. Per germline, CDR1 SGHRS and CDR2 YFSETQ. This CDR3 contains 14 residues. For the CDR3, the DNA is TGCGCCAGCAGCTCCGACAGGGGGCTTCGGGGCTACACCTTC. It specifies CASSSDRGLRGYTF. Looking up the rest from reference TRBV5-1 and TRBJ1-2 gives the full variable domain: KAGVTQTPRYLIKTRGQQVTLSCSPISGHRSVSWYQQTPGQGLQFLFEYFSETQRNKGNFPGRFSGRQFSNSRSEMNVSTLELGDSALYLCASSSDRGLRGYTFGSGTRLTVV.

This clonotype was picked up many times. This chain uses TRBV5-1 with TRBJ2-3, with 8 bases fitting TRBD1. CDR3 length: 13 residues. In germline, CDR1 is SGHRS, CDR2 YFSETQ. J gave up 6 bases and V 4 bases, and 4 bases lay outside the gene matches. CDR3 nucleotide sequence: TGCGCCAGCAGCCCGGACAGGGTGGATACGCAGTATTTT. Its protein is CASSPDRVDTQYF.